This TCR beta chain came from a study of shared clonotypes between healthy human individuals. Whole-study context: Per donor, CD8 memory used one plate, CD8 naive used two, CD4 memory used three and CD4 naive used three. Regarding the study as a whole: Naive subsets usually exceeded memory subsets in estimated richness.

About this clone: Its antigen is unknown.

Trimming cost V 4 bases and J 11 bases; bases outside gene matches: 8. This CDR3 spans 13 amino acids. Germline CDR1 reads SGHRS; CDR2 reads YFSETQ. Tens of thousands of T cell genomes (roughly 220 ng DNA) went into each sorted-subset replicate. Per the original data handling: Filtering differed, since immunoSEQ gave only junction sequences and no quality scores. Some clones are missing from TCRdb's copy, which holds only in-frame ones; the method was immunoSEQ multiplex PCR. The DNA gave D and trimming, while V, J and clone size come from that table. The sample contains approximately 500,000 clones, roughly 95% of which appear only once.

The sequenced sample consisted of naive CD4+ T cells sorted from blood. The subset is: CD45RA+ positively selected. The J gene is TRBJ2-1, the V gene TRBV5-1, with 8 bases that match TRBD1. The sequence was collected from a woman aged 25 to 45 in good health. CDR3 bases: TGCGCCAGCAGCACACAGGACAGGGCGAAGCAGTTCTTC. Amino acids: CASSTQDRAKQFF.